These 30 T cell receptor beta chains were sequenced from one sample in a study of cytomegalovirus exposure and HLA in healthy donors. PCR involved 60 Vbeta and 13 Jbeta primers. The table came from immunoSEQ multiplex PCR; TCRdb's copy has only in-frame clones and leaves some out. The table shows about 150,000 clones, with roughly 80% occurring only once. The sample consisted of PBMCs. Receptor source: a woman aged 40 to 49 in good health and CMV-seronegative.

V and J are TRBV4-3 and TRBJ2-7; D is perhaps TRBD2 (6 bases). The V end was cut by 0 bases, the J end by 2 bases, with 14 bases between. The germline V gene has CDR1 LGHNA and CDR2 YSLEER. The CDR3 has 16 amino acids. The CDR3 protein is CASSQDLAGTAYEQYF. In DNA, the CDR3 is TGCGCCAGCAGCCAAGATCTGGCGGGGACTGCCTACGAGCAGTACTTC.

The chain couples TRBV12-5 to TRBJ1-6, with TRBD1 as a possible D gene (5 bases). V was clipped by 0 bases and J by 7 bases, with 13 bases between them. Germline CDR1 and CDR2: LGHNT and FRNRAP. This CDR3 has 16 residues. CDR3 residues: CASGLVPGLNNSPLHF. CDR3 bases: TGTGCTAGTGGTTTGGTCCCGGGACTGAACAATTCACCCCTCCACTTT.

The chain couples TRBV4-3 to TRBJ1-1, with unresolved D. The germline V and J ends were trimmed by 1 base and 4 bases, with 13 bases remaining between them. CDR3 length equals 15 residues. Germline CDR1 LGHNA, CDR2 YSLEER. CDR3 loop: CASSQGLGRGTEAFF. The CDR3 DNA sequence: TGCGCCAGCAGCCAAGGTCTAGGACGGGGCACTGAAGCTTTCTTT.

The chain joins TRBV6-6 to TRBJ2-7; D is possibly TRBD1 (5 bases). This CDR3 is built from 12 residues. Looked up from germline, CDR1 is MNHNY and CDR2 is SVGAGI (reference sequence). V was clipped by 3 bases and J by 7 bases, with 10 bases between them. CDR3 in amino acids: CASSYLGVEQYF. The CDR3, as DNA: TGTGCCAGCAGTTATCTAGGGGTGGAGCAGTACTTC.

The chain uses TRBV9 and TRBJ2-1; TRBD2 aligns across 8 bases. Losses at the gene ends were 4 bases for V and 7 bases for J; bases not matched to a gene: 22. There are 19 residues in the CDR3. Per germline, CDR1 SGDLS and CDR2 YYNGEE. In nucleotides, the CDR3 is TGTGCCAGCAGCCCCGACTCCGCTTGGGCGGGAGGCTTCTCTAATGAGCAGTTCTTC. As protein: CASSPDSAWAGGFSNEQFF.

The chain is built from TRBV25-1 and TRBJ1-6, with 8 bases lining up with TRBD1. J gave up 7 bases and V 8 bases, and 7 bases lay outside the gene matches. This CDR3 contains 14 residues. Germline V lookup: CDR1 MGHDK, CDR2 SYGVNS. CDR3 DNA sequence: TGTGCCAGCGGATGGCAGGGGGCGAATTCACCCCTCCACTTT. It yields the protein CASGWQGANSPLHF.

The rearrangement joins TRBV11-2 to TRBJ1-4; possibly TRBD1 for D (5 bases). V lost 1 base to trimming and J lost 17 bases, with 17 bases between them. The CDR3 has 13 amino acids. Germline loops: CDR1 SGHAT, CDR2 FQNNGV. The DNA for the CDR3 is TGTGCCAGCAGCTTAGGGATGGACACTGACTGTTTTTTT. Residues: CASSLGMDTDCFF.

This sequence joins TRBV27 and TRBJ1-5, with 8 bases matching TRBD1. Germline CDR1 is MNHEY and CDR2 is SMNVEV (reference sequence). The ends lost 7 bases at V and 2 bases at J; junction bases unmatched: 7. The CDR3 covers 15 residues. The CDR3 bases are TGTGCCAGCAAGGACAGGGCGAGTGGCAATCAGCCCCAGCATTTT. This codes for CASKDRASGNQPQHF.

This clone appeared a single time. The chain uses TRBV4-3 and TRBJ1-2; 9 positions agree with TRBD1. The CDR3 runs to 18 residues. The V gene's germline CDR1 is LGHNA and CDR2 YSLEER. The junction had 19 bases not matched to a gene; V was cut back by 3 bases and J by 8 bases. The CDR3 nucleotides are TGCGCCAGCAGCCAGAACCGGGACAGGGTGACTTTAGCGAGGGGCTACACCTTC. Translation gives CASSQNRDRVTLARGYTF.

V usage is TRBV7-2 and J usage is TRBJ1-4; the D gene is possibly TRBD1 (6 bases). This CDR3 is built from 14 residues. The germline V and J ends were trimmed by 5 bases and 3 bases, with 10 bases remaining between them. The germline V gene has CDR1 SGHTA and CDR2 FQGNSA. The CDR3 DNA reads as TGTGCCAGCAGCCCACAGGGAGCTAATGAAAAACTGTTTTTT. Residues: CASSPQGANEKLFF. The full variable domain, in which reference TRBV7-2 and TRBJ1-4 provide the parts outside the CDR3, is GAGVSQSPSNKVTEKGKDVELRCDPISGHTALYWYRQSLGQGLEFLIYFQGNSAPDKSGLPSDRFSAERTGGSVSTLTIQRTQQEDSAVYLCASSPQGANEKLFFGSGTQLSVL.

This rearrangement joins TRBV7-3 to TRBJ1-4; D not resolved. CDR1 and CDR2 from the germline V gene are SGHTA and FQGTGA. There are 13 residues in the CDR3. V was trimmed by 0 bases and J by 7 bases, leaving 6 bases between them. The CDR3 region has the DNA TGTGCCAGCAGCTTAACTCGAGCTGAAAAACTGTTTTTT. This encodes CASSLTRAEKLFF.

In DNA, the CDR3 is TGTGCCAGCAGTGTGGTTTACGGGAACAGGGTGTGTGGGGAGCTGTTTTTT. This encodes CASSVVYGNRVCGELFF. The chain links TRBV6-4 to TRBJ2-2, with D possibly matching TRBD1 (6 bases). Trimming pared 4 bases from V and 8 bases from J, leaving 23 bases between. This CDR3 comprises 17 residues. The germline V gene encodes CDR1 MRHNA and CDR2 SNTAGT.

The chain has TRBV19 and TRBJ2-7, with TRBD2 matching 11 bases. Germline V lookup: CDR1 LNHDA, CDR2 SQIVND (reference sequence). The CDR3 runs to 16 residues. Trimming took 7 bases from V and 6 from J; bases not matched to a gene: 14. CDR3 sequence reads: CASTLGLAGGRGEQYF. The CDR3 DNA sequence: TGTGCCAGTACCTTGGGGCTAGCGGGAGGTCGGGGCGAGCAGTACTTC.

The rearrangement joins TRBV19 to TRBJ2-5; 8 bases fit TRBD1. The V gene end was trimmed by 3 bases and the J gene end by 1 base; junction bases not matched to a gene: 7. The CDR3 loop spans 16 amino acids. CDR1 is LNHDA and CDR2 is SQIVND in the germline V gene (reference sequence). The CDR3 loop reads CASSIRTGTGQETQYF. The CDR3 nucleotides are TGTGCCAGTAGTATCCGAACCGGGACAGGCCAAGAGACCCAGTACTTC.

The chain uses TRBV4-2 and TRBJ2-5; TRBD2 aligns across 15 bases. V dropped 4 bases and J dropped 5; count of bases not matched to a gene: 8. Looked up from germline, CDR1 is LGHNA and CDR2 is YNFKEQ. The CDR3 is 17 amino acids. CDR3 protein: CASSPRTSGGAGETQYF. CDR3 sequence (DNA): TGTGCCAGCAGCCCAAGGACTAGCGGGGGGGCCGGGGAGACCCAGTACTTC.

The V and J genes are TRBV30 and TRBJ1-5; 9 positions match TRBD1. CDR1 and CDR2 (germline): GTSNPN, SVGIG (reference sequence). V dropped 8 bases and J dropped 6; count of bases not matched to a gene: 17. The length of the CDR3 is 16 residues. The CDR3 nucleotides read TGTGCCCTGACGTTACAGGGGGCGCGTATTGTTCAGCCCCAGCATTTT. This encodes CALTLQGARIVQPQHF.

V is TRBV4-3 and J is TRBJ1-2; TRBD1 aligns across 7 bases. Unmatched junction bases numbered 5, after V lost 0 bases and J lost 4 bases. The CDR3 consists of 15 residues. CDR1 is LGHNA and CDR2 is YSLEER in the germline V gene. Here the CDR3 DNA reads TGCGCCAGCAGCCAAGAAAGGGACAGCTTCTATGGCTACACCTTC. It yields the protein CASSQERDSFYGYTF.

In this sample, this clone turned up a few times. The CDR3 DNA sequence: TGTGCCAGCAGTTTTGACTGGCCGAGACCCAATGAGCAGTTCTTC. This codes for CASSFDWPRPNEQFF. The chain is built from TRBV27 and TRBJ2-1, with no clear D. The ends were cut back, 3 bases at V and 6 bases at J, with 15 bases in the middle. Per the germline V gene, CDR1 is MNHEY and CDR2 is SMNVEV (reference sequence). The CDR3 has 15 residues.

The chain couples TRBV7-2 to TRBJ2-3, with 10 bases lining up with TRBD2. This CDR3 contains 16 residues. Germline CDR1 and CDR2: SGHTA and FQGNSA. The J segment lost 7 bases and the V segment lost 5 bases, leaving 12 bases of the junction unmatched. The CDR3 is CASSDTPGLAYYTQYF. Here the CDR3 DNA reads TGTGCCAGCAGCGATACGCCGGGACTAGCGTATTATACGCAGTATTTT.

V usage is TRBV7-8 and J usage is TRBJ1-2; D might be TRBD1 (5 bases). Germline assignment: CDR1 SGHVS and CDR2 FQNEAQ. The CDR3 has 17 residues. V was shortened by 4 bases and J by 1 base, with 19 bases between the two germline ends. DNA of the CDR3: TGTGCCAGCAGCTCCACGGGGGTAGGCACGTATAACTATGGCTACACCTTC. Its translation is CASSSTGVGTYNYGYTF.

This clone has a handful of counts. This chain links TRBV5-4 with TRBJ1-4, with TRBD1 identical over 8 bases. The CDR3 runs to 14 residues. V trimming: 3 bases; J trimming: 7 bases; junction bases outside the gene matches: 5. Germline lookup yields CDR1 SGHNT and CDR2 YYREEE (reference sequence). The CDR3 coding sequence is TGTGCCAGCAGCTCCCAGGGGGCAAGTGAAAAACTGTTTTTT. Its protein is CASSSQGASEKLFF.

This clone was observed a few times. The rearrangement joins TRBV9 to TRBJ2-1, with TRBD2 identical over 11 bases. With V trimmed by 0 bases and J by 5 bases, 10 bases remained unmatched. CDR3 length equals 18 residues. Germline V gene data show CDR1 as SGDLS and CDR2 as YYNGEE. Written as DNA, the CDR3 is TGTGCCAGCAGCGTAGCTATTAGCGGGGGGGGAACCGACAATGAGCAGTTCTTC. It yields the protein CASSVAISGGGTDNEQFF.

The V gene is TRBV28, the J gene TRBJ2-7, with TRBD1 identical over 9 bases. Germline loops: CDR1 MDHEN, CDR2 SYDVKM. This CDR3 is 15 amino acids long. V trimming: 5 bases; J trimming: 2 bases; junction bases outside the gene matches: 7. The CDR3 DNA follows: TGTGCCAGCAGTCGGCCGGGACAGGGCCCCTACGAGCAGTACTTC. Translating it yields CASSRPGQGPYEQYF.

V gene TRBV27 combines with J gene TRBJ2-6; D is uncertain. Germline assignment: CDR1 MNHEY and CDR2 SMNVEV (reference sequence). There are 16 residues in the CDR3. Trimming took off 6 bases at V and 0 bases at J, with 12 bases between the two ends. The CDR3: CASSPDKPSGANVLTF. The CDR3 DNA follows: TGTGCCAGCAGCCCCGACAAACCCTCTGGGGCCAACGTCCTGACTTTC.

CDR3 amino acids: CASSLAWPDTQYF. CDR3 coding DNA: TGTGCCAGCAGCTTAGCGTGGCCAGATACGCAGTATTTT. V and J are TRBV7-2 and TRBJ2-3; D is ambiguous. From germline, CDR1 is SGHTA and CDR2 FQGNSA. Trimming cost V 0 bases and J 4 bases, with 5 bases left between them. There are 13 residues in the CDR3.

The chain recombines TRBV4-3 with TRBJ2-1; 7 bases agree with TRBD2. CDR3 size: 14 residues. The V gene's germline CDR1 is LGHNA and CDR2 YSLEER. Trimming took 1 base from V and 9 from J; bases not matched to a gene: 6. CDR3 sequence (DNA): TGCGCCAGCAGCCAAGTGGGCGGGAGTGGTGAGCAGTTCTTC. This encodes CASSQVGGSGEQFF.

J is TRBJ1-1 and V is TRBV11-2, with D tentatively TRBD1 (5 bases). Germline CDR1 is SGHAT and CDR2 is FQNNGV. V was shortened by 4 bases and J by 5 bases, with 20 bases between the two germline ends. The CDR3 contains 16 residues. In DNA form, the CDR3 reads TGTGCCAGCAGCTCACCGTCCTCAGGGCTTAGGACTGAAGCTTTCTTT. The encoded protein is CASSSPSSGLRTEAFF.

This chain connects TRBV5-1 to TRBJ2-2; the D gene is possibly TRBD2 (6 bases). The CDR3 sequence is 16 residues long. The germline CDR1 and CDR2 sequences are SGHRS and YFSETQ. V shed 1 base and J shed 6 bases, with 16 bases lying between them. The CDR3 sequence is CASSLTGGARSGELFF. The CDR3 DNA sequence: TGCGCCAGCAGCTTGACTGGCGGGGCTAGATCCGGGGAGCTGTTTTTT.

V and J are TRBV2 and TRBJ1-2; the match to TRBD1 covers 8 bases. Trimming removed 4 bases from V and 4 bases from J; junction bases left unmatched: 8. This CDR3 is 15 amino acids long. Per the germline V gene, CDR1 is SNHLY and CDR2 is FYNNEI. DNA of the CDR3: TGTGCCAGCAGTGCGTTCCCAGGGGGCGTCTATGGCTACACCTTC. Protein sequence: CASSAFPGGVYGYTF.

The gene calls are TRBV28 and TRBJ2-2, with D perhaps TRBD2 (6 bases). With 6 bases removed from V and 5 bases from J, the gap between germline ends came to 10 bases. The CDR3 consists of 13 residues. The V gene's germline CDR1 is MDHEN and CDR2 SYDVKM. The chain's CDR3 is CASSQAGTGELFF. The CDR3 DNA reads TGTGCCAGCAGCCAGGCGGGAACCGGGGAGCTGTTTTTT.